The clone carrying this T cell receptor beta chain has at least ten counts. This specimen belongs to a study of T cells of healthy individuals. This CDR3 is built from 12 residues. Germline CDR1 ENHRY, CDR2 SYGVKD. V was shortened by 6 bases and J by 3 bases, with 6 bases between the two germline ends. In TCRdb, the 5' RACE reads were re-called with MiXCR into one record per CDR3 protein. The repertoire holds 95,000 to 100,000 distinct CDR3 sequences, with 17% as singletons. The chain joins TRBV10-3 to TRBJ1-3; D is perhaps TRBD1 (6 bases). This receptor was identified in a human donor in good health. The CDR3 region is CAIRGGGNTIYF. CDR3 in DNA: TGTGCCATCAGAGGGGGTGGAAACACCATATATTTT.